These 5 T cell receptor beta chains were sequenced from one sample in a study of human T cells and chemical hapten exposure. TCRdb fed the RACE reads into MiXCR, producing one record per CDR3 protein. The sample comprises some 350,000 distinct CDR3 sequences, over 6% of which are singletons, and approximately 5.4% rests with the top ten. The time point here: patch test 2, 6 weeks after DPC sensitization. Treatment defined: therapeutic diphenylcyclopropenone sensitization with weekly scalp DPC. The input for sequencing was whole blood, taken in connection with sensitization to the hapten diphenylcyclopropenone (DPC). The source of these receptors is a woman younger than 30 with alopecia areata. Some clones in this sample may be carry-over from other donors' samples.

This clonotype was counted at least ten times. A much larger clone differs by one base, so this may be a read error. The gene calls are TRBV7-9 and TRBJ2-3; D not certain. The V end was cut by 4 bases, the J end by 4 bases, with 0 bases between. CDR1 and CDR2 from the germline V gene are SEHNR and FQNEAQ (reference sequence). The CDR3 spans 10 residues. CDR3 DNA: TGTGCCAGCAGCTCAGATACGCAGTATTTT. Protein: CASSSDTQYF.

This clonotype was counted only a few times. This chain joins TRBV12-3 or TRBV12-4 and TRBJ2-5; D is tentatively TRBD1 or TRBD2 (7 bases each). The CDR3 runs 14 residues. The V gene lost 3 bases and the J gene lost 4 bases, with 12 bases spanning the gap. The CDR3 loop reads CASSFQGGRETQYF. CDR3 sequence (DNA): TGTGCCAGCAGTTTCCAGGGGGGGAGAGAGACCCAGTACTTC.

Relative to its sample, this clonotype is medium-sized (0.01 to 0.1%). V and J are TRBV4-3 and TRBJ1-3; D gene uncertain. Germline loops: CDR1 LGHNA, CDR2 YSLEER. CDR3 length: 16 residues. V was cut by 0 bases and J by 2 bases, with 11 bases left in between. Here the CDR3 DNA reads TGCGCCAGCAGCCAAGATTCAGGATCTGCTGGAAACACCATATATTTT. This codes for CASSQDSGSAGNTIYF.

This clonotype was seen a few times. The chain uses TRBV28 and TRBJ1-1; perhaps TRBD1 as D (6 bases). Germline CDR1 reads MDHEN; CDR2 reads SYDVKM. This CDR3 region has 14 residues. V shed 6 bases and J shed 8 bases, with 19 bases lying between them. CDR3 sequence (DNA): TGTGCCAGCAGCATTGTACAGGGTAATGTCGAAGCTTTCTTT. Amino acids: CASSIVQGNVEAFF.

This clonotype was counted between two and nine times. This sequence joins TRBV5-4 and TRBJ2-1, with TRBD2 matching 11 bases. The CDR3 has 17 residues. Germline trimming cut 4 bases from V and 1 base from J; bases unmatched to any gene: 7. Germline loops: CDR1 SGHNT, CDR2 YYREEE (reference sequence). CDR3 sequence: CASSILLAGGSYNEQFF. The CDR3 nucleotides are TGTGCCAGCAGCATTCTTCTAGCGGGGGGTTCCTACAATGAGCAGTTCTTC.